The 4 T cell receptor beta chains below all came from one sample that was sequenced in a study of blood T cell repertoires in COVID-19. Clones were read by immunoSEQ multiplex PCR, and TCRdb kept only the in-frame ones, dropping some. The sample carries roughly 51,000 clones, about 90% recorded once. Sample: peripheral blood. These receptor sequences come from an older woman with active or convalescent COVID-19.

This clone was counted a few times. The V and J genes are TRBV30 and TRBJ1-1, with no clear D. The CDR3 covers 16 residues. The V gene's germline CDR1 is GTSNPN and CDR2 SVGIG (reference sequence). V was cut by 1 base and J by 6 bases, with 21 bases left in between. CDR3 nucleotides: TGTGCCTGGAGTGCGTTTTCGACACCCGGTGGCCCTGAAGCTTTCTTT. This translates into CAWSAFSTPGGPEAFF.

This clone was detected only once. The chain is built from TRBV5-1 and TRBJ2-2, with 8 bases matching TRBD1. Germline CDR1 and CDR2: SGHRS and YFSETQ. V trimming: 3 bases; J trimming: 6 bases; junction bases outside the gene matches: 4. The CDR3 spans 14 residues. CDR3 residues: CASSSQGAAGELFF. CDR3 nucleotides: TGCGCCAGCAGCTCCCAGGGGGCGGCCGGGGAGCTGTTTTTT.

The gene calls are TRBV6-1 and TRBJ1-2; D is perhaps TRBD1 (6 bases). CDR3 length: 15 amino acids. V shed 2 bases and J shed 7 bases, with 17 bases lying between them. Germline V lookup: CDR1 MNHNS, CDR2 SASEGT. CDR3 DNA sequence: TGTGCCAGCAGTGAATGGAGTGGCAGGGGCGCTGGCTACACCTTC. It specifies CASSEWSGRGAGYTF.

The chain joins TRBV6-6 to TRBJ2-3; D not resolved. V shed 2 bases and J shed 2 bases, with 8 bases lying between them. The germline gives CDR1 MNHNY, CDR2 SVGAGI (reference sequence). The CDR3 runs to 14 residues. This CDR3 reads CASSYVRSTDTQYF. The CDR3 DNA reads TGTGCCAGCAGTTACGTGCGGTCCACAGATACGCAGTATTTT.